What follows is one TCR beta chain and its context. The CDR3 covers 16 residues. The V gene lost 2 bases and the J gene lost 2 bases, with 17 bases spanning the gap. Germline V gives CDR1 SGHRS, CDR2 YFSETQ. This entry is derived from a study of blood T cell repertoires in COVID-19. Whole-study context: Acute-phase and convalescent COVID-19 samples originated in the United States, Italy and Spain. Sample material is recorded as cDNA or gDNA derived from T cells, B-cell-depleted T cells, or PBMCs.

Original methodology: Quantification of nucleated cells was approximated via reference gene primer amplification. The data were produced by immunoSEQ multiplex PCR, yet TCRdb's version contains in-frame clones alone and is incomplete. The V and J calls and clone size come from that table; D and trimming were worked out from the DNA. The data show a few hundred thousand clones, with 90% seen just once and around 0.97% held by the top ten. Enrollment of patients from Seattle took place during active infection, with longitudinal follow-up. The rearrangement links TRBV5-1 to TRBJ2-7, with D possibly being TRBD1 (5 bases). The sequencing input was peripheral blood. This clonotype was obtained from a woman aged 40-49 years with COVID-19, enrolled during active disease. The CDR3 sequence is CASSLGVVVGAYEQYF. As DNA, the CDR3 is TGCGCCAGCAGCTTAGGGGTGGTAGTAGGGGCCTACGAGCAGTACTTC. Looking up the rest from reference TRBV5-1 and TRBJ2-7 gives the full variable domain: KAGVTQTPRYLIKTRGQQVTLSCSPISGHRSVSWYQQTPGQGLQFLFEYFSETQRNKGNFPGRFSGRQFSNSRSEMNVSTLELGDSALYLCASSLGVVVGAYEQYFGPGTRLTVT.